This T cell receptor (beta chain) is from a study of Graves' ophthalmopathy and Graves' hyperthyroidism (dated by TCRdb to 2017 to 2018). Study-wide context: Stable hyperthyroidism was defined as no progression to ophthalmopathy within 18 months of follow-up. TCR beta repertoire signatures were used to distinguish Graves' ophthalmopathy from Graves' hyperthyroidism and to predict progression to ophthalmopathy. In total, 135 blood samples were TCR-sequenced: fewer than 50 ophthalmopathy, under 85 hyperthyroidism and approximately 17 hyperthyroidism-to-ophthalmopathy patients. A discovery set of 95 to 100 patients (more than 40 ophthalmopathy, approximately 58 stable hyperthyroidism) was enrolled to explore V-J signatures distinguishing ophthalmopathy from hyperthyroidism. An independent validation cohort was composed of 18 hyperthyroidism patients and around 15 patients who later progressed from hyperthyroidism to ophthalmopathy. In roughly six hyperthyroidism patients, the T-cell repertoires found in thyroid tissue were compared with those found in blood. Once sampling was done, hyperthyroidism patients were given methimazole at a starting dose of 30 mg daily, while ophthalmopathy patients were given high-dose intravenous methylprednisolone.

For repertoire sequencing, TCR beta CDR3 regions were amplified from RNA transcripts. The first round was an RT-PCR using HTBI primers with the Qiagen OneStep RT-PCR kit, and this first round was followed by a second-round multiplex PCR, then size selection and purification. Libraries were sequenced paired-end with 100 bp reads on an Illumina HiSeq2000. Concerning the study's data processing: SOAPnuke was used for read processing, and reads with adapters, uncalled bases, a mean Phred below 15, or no exact constant-primer or identifier match were discarded. COPE v1.2.5 was used to merge the high-quality paired reads. Clonotypes were defined as unique nucleotide sequences and were aligned to IMGT TRB V, D and J references using MiTCR v1.1. Analysis was restricted to V-J combinations with a frequency above 0.0001, which covered roughly 99% of repertoires. For each V-J combination, a TCR clonal expansion and chaos score was defined as the ratio of F50 clonal expansion to chaos observed in the TCRdist matrix. Features were reduced by Welch's t-statistics and random forest to approximately 13 V-J combinations, which fed a naive Bayes classifier. The Morisita-Horn index was used to measure how similar the thyroid and blood repertoires were. Clones were called with MiXCR by TCRdb after fastp trimmed the public reads at Q25, and only in-frame beta chains were retained. Rows with one shared CDR3 protein collapse into an entry with the most common genes and DNA. TCRdb assigned the V and J calls; the authors' analysis was not used. The sample table records roughly 1.1 million distinct CDR3 sequences; about 40% of these occur just once. The leading ten clones occupy 11% of the sample.

On the study overall, not on this receptor specifically: In validation, the model predicted ophthalmopathy progression with over 60% sensitivity and approximately 75% specificity; about a dozen predicted patients were CT-confirmed with GO in a median of approximately six months. Sample size was not predetermined statistically, and investigators were not blinded to group allocation. In cross-validation, the 13-signature model distinguished ophthalmopathy from stable hyperthyroidism with nearly 90% sensitivity and about 81% specificity, while in the test set the corresponding values were about 79% and 69%. Most of the expanded thyroid clonotypes with a frequency above 0.001 were also detected in blood, and it was suggested that the thyroid immune response may be reflected by blood repertoires.

For this clonotype: What antigen it recognizes has not been identified. The sample holds no much larger clone one base away, and base qualities are not on file.

Hyperthyroidism patients were newly diagnosed, were aged 18 to 65 years, and had a disease duration under 2 months. Anyone with other autoimmune diseases, uncontrolled infections, pregnancy or lactation was excluded from the study. Diagnosis relied on clinical symptoms, serum thyroxine, TRAb, thyroid ultrasound and orbital computed tomography. Total RNA was extracted with Trizol reagent and quality-checked on an Agilent 2100 Bioanalyzer. The CDR3 sequence holds 13 residues, the cysteine and phenylalanine included. Just CDR3 DNA is preserved here, 39 bases in frame from base 1. After removal of 5 bases from V and 5 bases from J, the junction retains 4 bases not matched to a gene. According to the germline V gene (reference sequence), CDR1 reads DFQATT and CDR2 reads SNEGSKA.

This sequence originates from an adult man with Graves' hyperthyroidism. The chain couples TRBV20-1 to TRBJ2-3, with TRBD2 identical over 10 junction bases. Specimen: peripheral blood or thyroid tissue (not recorded which). The CDR3 in this case is CSARGLAEDTQYF. In nucleotide form, the sequence is TGCAGTGCTCGCGGACTAGCGGAAGATACGCAGTATTTT.